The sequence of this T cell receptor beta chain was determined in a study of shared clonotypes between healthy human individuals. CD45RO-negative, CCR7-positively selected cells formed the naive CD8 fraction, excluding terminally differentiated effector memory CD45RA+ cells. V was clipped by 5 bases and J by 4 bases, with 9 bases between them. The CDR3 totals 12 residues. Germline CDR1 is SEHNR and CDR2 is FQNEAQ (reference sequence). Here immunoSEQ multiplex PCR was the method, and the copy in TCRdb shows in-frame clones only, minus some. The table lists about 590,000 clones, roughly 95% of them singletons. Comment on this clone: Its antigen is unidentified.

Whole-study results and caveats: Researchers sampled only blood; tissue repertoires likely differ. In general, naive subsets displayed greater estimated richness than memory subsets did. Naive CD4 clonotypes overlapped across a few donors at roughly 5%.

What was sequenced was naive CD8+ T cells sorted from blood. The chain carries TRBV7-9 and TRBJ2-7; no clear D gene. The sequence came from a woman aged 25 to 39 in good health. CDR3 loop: CASSPDWYEQYF. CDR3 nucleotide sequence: TGTGCCAGCAGCCCCGACTGGTACGAGCAGTACTTC.